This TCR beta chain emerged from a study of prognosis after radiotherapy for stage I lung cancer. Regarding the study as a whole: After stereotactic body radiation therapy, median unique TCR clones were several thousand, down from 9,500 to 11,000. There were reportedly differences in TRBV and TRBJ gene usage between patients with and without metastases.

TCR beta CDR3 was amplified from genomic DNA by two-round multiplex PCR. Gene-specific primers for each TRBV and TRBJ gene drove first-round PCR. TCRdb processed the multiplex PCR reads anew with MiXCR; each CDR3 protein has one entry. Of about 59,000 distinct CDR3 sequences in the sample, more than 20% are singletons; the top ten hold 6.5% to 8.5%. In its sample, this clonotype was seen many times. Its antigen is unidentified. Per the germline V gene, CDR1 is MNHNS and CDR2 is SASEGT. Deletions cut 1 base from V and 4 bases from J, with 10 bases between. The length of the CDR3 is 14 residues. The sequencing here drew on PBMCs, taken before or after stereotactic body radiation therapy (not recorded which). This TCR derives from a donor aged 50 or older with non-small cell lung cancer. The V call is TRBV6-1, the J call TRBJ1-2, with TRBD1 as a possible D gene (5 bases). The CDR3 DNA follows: TGTGCCAGCAGTGAAGGGGAGGGGCCCTATGGCTACACCTTC. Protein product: CASSEGEGPYGYTF.